The clone carrying this T cell receptor delta chain was recorded a few times. The TCRdb record carries a much larger clone's protein, which differs from this DNA's translation at residue 6; a read error is the likely cause, and the protein listed here is the DNA translation. The data are from a study of gamma delta lymphoproliferative disorders and STAT genes. TCRdb called clones anew from the multiplex PCR reads with CATT. Of under 2,000 delta-chain clones listed, over 1% are singletons. The receptor sequences were amplified from genomic DNA of peripheral blood mononuclear cells. Sequences were obtained from blood. This sequence originates from a human donor in good health.

The CDR3 loop reads CALGAAWGPNRTDKLIF. For the CDR3, the DNA is TGTGCTCTTGGGGCCGCCTGGGGACCCAACCGCACCGATAAACTCATCTTT. The chain uses TRDV1 and TRDJ1; D possibly corresponds to TRDD3 (6 bases). The CDR3 has 17 residues. The germline V gene has CDR1 TSWWSYY and CDR2 QGS. V was shortened by 4 bases and J by 1 base, with 19 bases between the two germline ends.